The clone carrying this T cell receptor (beta chain) has more than one count but fewer than ten. Its antigen is currently unknown. The V and J ends lost 3 bases and 3 bases respectively, with 12 bases between them. This CDR3 spans 14 amino acids. TCRdb reprocessed the 5' RACE reads with MiXCR, giving one entry per CDR3 protein. In the table there are 150,000 to 200,000 distinct CDR3 sequences, less than 40% of which are singletons. The entry originates in a study of T-cell memory formation after mild COVID-19. General study points: Mostly located in CM and EM were contracting CD4+ clones, with contracting CD8+ clones located in EMRA. Clones that contracted from day 15 to 85 had balanced CD4/CD8; later expanders were CD4+ biased.

The rearrangement joins TRBV12-3 or TRBV12-4 to TRBJ2-7; no clear D. The sequencing input was PBMCs or a T cell subset sorted from them (not recorded which). This TCR was recovered from an adult woman who had mild COVID-19 (a few samples of this study predate the infection). Cell type and time point are not known. The CDR3 region has the DNA TGTGCCAGCAGTTTTATGTCTAATAACTACGAGCAGTACTTC. It specifies CASSFMSNNYEQYF.